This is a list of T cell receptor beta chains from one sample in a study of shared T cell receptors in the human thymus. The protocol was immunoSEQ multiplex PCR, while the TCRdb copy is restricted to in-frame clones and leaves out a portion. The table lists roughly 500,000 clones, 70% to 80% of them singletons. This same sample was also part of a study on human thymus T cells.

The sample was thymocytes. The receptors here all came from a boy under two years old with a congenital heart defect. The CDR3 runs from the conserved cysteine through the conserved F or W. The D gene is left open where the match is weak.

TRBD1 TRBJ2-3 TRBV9 TGTGCCAGCCAGGAAGGGGGCAGGACAGATACGCAGTATTTT CASQEGGRTDTQYF
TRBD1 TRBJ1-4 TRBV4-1 TGCGCCAGCAGCCAAGATCCCCATGGACAGGGCGAGGAGGTCGAAAAACTGTTTTTT CASSQDPHGQGEEVEKLFF
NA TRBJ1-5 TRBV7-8 TGTGCCAGCAGCTTATCCAATGGAGAGGACAGAATCCAGCCCCAGCATTTT CASSLSNGEDRIQPQHF
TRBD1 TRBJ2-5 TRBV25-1 TGTGCCAGCAGTCGTCCAGGGGGCGCGGGGGAGACCCAGTACTTC CASSRPGGAGETQYF
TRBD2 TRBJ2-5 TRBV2 TGTGCCAGCAGTGAAGAGTTTTCGTTGGTCGGGTATGGTGCGGCTAGCGGGAAGCAAGAGACCCAGTACTTC CASSEEFSLVGYGAASGKQETQYF
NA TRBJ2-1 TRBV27 TGTGCCAGCAGTTTGTCTTGGAGGGGGCGGTGGGGCAATGAGCAGTTCTTC CASSLSWRGRWGNEQFF
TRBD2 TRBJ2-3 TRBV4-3 TGCGCCAGCAGCCAAGATGACCCCCCAGCGGGAGAGGCAGATACGCAGTATTTT CASSQDDPPAGEADTQYF
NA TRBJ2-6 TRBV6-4 TGTGCCAGCAGTGACCCCCTTCTAGCTATTCAGGGGAGTGGGGTCCTGACTTTC CASSDPLLAIQGSGVLTF
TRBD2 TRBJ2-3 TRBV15 TGTGCCACCAGCAGAGATAGGCGGGAGGGCCAAGATACGCAGTATTTT CATSRDRREGQDTQYF
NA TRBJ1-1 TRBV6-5 TGTGCCAGCAGTTACGGGCCGAACACTGAAGCTTTCTTT CASSYGPNTEAFF
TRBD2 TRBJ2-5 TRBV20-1 TGCAGTGCTCGTACTAGCGCGGACCAGTACTTC CSARTSADQYF